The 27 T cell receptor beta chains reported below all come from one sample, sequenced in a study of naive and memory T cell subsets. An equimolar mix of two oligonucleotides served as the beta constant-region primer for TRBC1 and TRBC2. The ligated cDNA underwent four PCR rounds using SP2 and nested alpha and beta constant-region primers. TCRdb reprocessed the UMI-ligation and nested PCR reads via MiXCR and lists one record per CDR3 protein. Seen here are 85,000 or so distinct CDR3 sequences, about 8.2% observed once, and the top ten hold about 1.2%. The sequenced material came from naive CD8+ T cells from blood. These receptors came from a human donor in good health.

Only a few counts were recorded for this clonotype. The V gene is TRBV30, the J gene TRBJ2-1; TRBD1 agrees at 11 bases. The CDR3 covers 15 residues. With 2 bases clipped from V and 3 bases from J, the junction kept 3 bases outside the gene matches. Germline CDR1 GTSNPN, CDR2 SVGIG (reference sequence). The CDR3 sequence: CAWSSGTGGYNEQFF. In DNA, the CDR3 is TGTGCCTGGAGTTCTGGGACAGGGGGCTACAATGAGCAGTTCTTC.

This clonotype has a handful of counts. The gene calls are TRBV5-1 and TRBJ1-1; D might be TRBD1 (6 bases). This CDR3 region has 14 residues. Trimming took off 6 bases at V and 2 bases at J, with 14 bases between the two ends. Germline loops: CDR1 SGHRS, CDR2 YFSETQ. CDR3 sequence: CASTDTQGNTEAFF. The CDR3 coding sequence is TGCGCCAGCACCGATACACAGGGCAACACTGAAGCTTTCTTT.

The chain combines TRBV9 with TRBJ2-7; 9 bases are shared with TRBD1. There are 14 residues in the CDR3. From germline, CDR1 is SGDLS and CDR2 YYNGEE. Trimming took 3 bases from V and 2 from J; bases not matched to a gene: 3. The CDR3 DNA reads TGTGCCAGCAGCGCGGACAGGGGAACCTACGAGCAGTACTTC. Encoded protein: CASSADRGTYEQYF.

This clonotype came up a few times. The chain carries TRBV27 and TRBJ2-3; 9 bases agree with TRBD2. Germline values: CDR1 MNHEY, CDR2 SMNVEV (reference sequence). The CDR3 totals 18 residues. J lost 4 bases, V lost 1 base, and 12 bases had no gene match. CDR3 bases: TGTGCCAGCAGTTTATGGGGACTAGCCCCCCTAGGCGCAGATACGCAGTATTTT. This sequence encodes CASSLWGLAPLGADTQYF.

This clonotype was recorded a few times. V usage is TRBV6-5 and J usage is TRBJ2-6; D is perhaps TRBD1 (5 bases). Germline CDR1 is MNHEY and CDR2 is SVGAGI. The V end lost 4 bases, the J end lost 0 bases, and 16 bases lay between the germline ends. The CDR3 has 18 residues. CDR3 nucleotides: TGTGCCAGCAGTTTAGGACAAGGGCGATCCTCTGGGGCCAACGTCCTGACTTTC. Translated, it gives CASSLGQGRSSGANVLTF.

In DNA form, the CDR3 reads TGCGCCAGCAGCTTGCTGCCCCCTCAGGACGAGCAGTACTTC. Translating gives CASSLLPPQDEQYF. V gene TRBV5-1 combines with J gene TRBJ2-7; no definite D call. CDR3 size: 14 residues. V shed 1 base and J shed 5 bases, with 13 bases lying between them. Germline V gene sequence: CDR1 SGHRS, CDR2 YFSETQ. Full variable domain (rest looked up from reference TRBV5-1 and TRBJ2-7): KAGVTQTPRYLIKTRGQQVTLSCSPISGHRSVSWYQQTPGQGLQFLFEYFSETQRNKGNFPGRFSGRQFSNSRSEMNVSTLELGDSALYLCASSLLPPQDEQYFGPGTRLTVT.

The CDR3 DNA follows: TGTGCCAGCAGCCAACGGGACAGGTTCTCCTATAATTCACCCCTCCACTTT. Translated, it gives CASSQRDRFSYNSPLHF. V usage is TRBV3-1 and J usage is TRBJ1-6; 8 positions match TRBD1. After removal of 2 bases from V and 0 bases from J, the junction contained 3 bases not matched to a gene. This CDR3 spans 17 amino acids. Germline-derived CDR1 and CDR2 are LGHDT and YNNKEL (reference sequence).

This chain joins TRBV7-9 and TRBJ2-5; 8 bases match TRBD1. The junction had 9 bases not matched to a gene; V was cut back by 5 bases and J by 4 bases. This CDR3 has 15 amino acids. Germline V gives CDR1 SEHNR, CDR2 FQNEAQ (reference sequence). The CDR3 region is CASSGRAGQGETQYF. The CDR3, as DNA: TGTGCCAGCAGCGGTCGAGCAGGACAGGGAGAGACCCAGTACTTC.

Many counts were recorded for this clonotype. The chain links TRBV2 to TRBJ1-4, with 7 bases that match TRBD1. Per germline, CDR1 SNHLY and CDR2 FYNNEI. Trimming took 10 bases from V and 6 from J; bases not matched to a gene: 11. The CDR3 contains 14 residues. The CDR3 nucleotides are TGTGCCACCCAGGGGGGGGCTAGTCATGAAAAACTGTTTTTT. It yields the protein CATQGGASHEKLFF.

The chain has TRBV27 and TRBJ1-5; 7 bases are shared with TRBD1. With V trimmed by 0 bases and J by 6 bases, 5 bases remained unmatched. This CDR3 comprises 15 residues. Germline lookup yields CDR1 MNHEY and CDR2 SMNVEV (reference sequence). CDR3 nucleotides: TGTGCCAGCAGTTTATCGACAGGGTTTAGTCAGCCCCAGCATTTT. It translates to CASSLSTGFSQPQHF.

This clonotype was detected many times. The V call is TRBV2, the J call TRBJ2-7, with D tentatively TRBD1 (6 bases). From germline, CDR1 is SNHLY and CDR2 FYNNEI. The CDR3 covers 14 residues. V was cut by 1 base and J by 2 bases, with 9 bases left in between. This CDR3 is CASSEGTVPYEQYF. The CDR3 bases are TGTGCCAGCAGTGAAGGGACAGTCCCCTACGAGCAGTACTTC.

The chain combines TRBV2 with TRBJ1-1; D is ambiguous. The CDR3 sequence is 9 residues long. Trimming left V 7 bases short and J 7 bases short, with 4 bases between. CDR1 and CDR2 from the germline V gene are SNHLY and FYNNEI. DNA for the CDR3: TGTGCCAGCACCGGTGAAGCTTTCTTT. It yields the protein CASTGEAFF.

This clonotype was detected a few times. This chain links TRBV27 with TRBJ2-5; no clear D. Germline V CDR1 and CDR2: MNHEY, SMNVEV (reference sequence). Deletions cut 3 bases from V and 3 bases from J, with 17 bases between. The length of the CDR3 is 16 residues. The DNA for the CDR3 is TGTGCCAGCAGTTTCATTTTCGGGCAGGAGAAAGAGACCCAGTACTTC. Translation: CASSFIFGQEKETQYF.

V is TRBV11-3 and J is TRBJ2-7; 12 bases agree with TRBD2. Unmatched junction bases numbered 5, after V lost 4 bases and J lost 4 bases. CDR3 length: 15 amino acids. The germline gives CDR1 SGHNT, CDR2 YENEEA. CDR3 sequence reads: CASSSSGTSGYEQYF. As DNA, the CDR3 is TGTGCCAGCAGCTCATCCGGGACTAGCGGGTACGAGCAGTACTTC.

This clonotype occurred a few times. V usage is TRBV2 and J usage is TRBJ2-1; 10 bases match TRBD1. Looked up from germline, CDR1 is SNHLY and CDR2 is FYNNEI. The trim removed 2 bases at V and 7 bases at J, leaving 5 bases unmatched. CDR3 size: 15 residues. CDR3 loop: CASSERDRGWNEQFF. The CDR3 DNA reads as TGTGCCAGCAGTGAACGGGACAGGGGTTGGAATGAGCAGTTCTTC.

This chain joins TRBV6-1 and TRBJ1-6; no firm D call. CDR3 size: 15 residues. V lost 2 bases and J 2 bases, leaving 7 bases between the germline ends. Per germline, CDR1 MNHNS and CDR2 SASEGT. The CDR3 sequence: CASSEKRPYNSPLHF. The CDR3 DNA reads TGTGCCAGCAGTGAAAAGAGGCCCTATAATTCACCCCTCCACTTT.

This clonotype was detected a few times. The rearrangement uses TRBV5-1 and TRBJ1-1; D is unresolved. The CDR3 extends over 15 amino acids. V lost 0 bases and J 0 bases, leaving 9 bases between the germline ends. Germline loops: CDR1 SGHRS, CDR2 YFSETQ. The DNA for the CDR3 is TGCGCCAGCAGCTTGGGGAGGTACATGAACACTGAAGCTTTCTTT. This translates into CASSLGRYMNTEAFF.

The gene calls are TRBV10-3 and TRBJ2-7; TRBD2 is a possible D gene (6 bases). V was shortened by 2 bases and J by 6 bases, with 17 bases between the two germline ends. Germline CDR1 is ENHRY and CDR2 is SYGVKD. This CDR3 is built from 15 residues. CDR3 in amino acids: CAISEEGGRWGEQYF. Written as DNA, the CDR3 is TGTGCCATCAGTGAGGAGGGAGGCCGCTGGGGCGAGCAGTACTTC.

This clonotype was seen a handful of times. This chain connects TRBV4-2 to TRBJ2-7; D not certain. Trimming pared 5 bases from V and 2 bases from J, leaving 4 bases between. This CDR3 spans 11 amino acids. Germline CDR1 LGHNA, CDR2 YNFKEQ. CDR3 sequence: CASSDTYEQYF. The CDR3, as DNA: TGTGCCAGCAGCGACACCTACGAGCAGTACTTC.

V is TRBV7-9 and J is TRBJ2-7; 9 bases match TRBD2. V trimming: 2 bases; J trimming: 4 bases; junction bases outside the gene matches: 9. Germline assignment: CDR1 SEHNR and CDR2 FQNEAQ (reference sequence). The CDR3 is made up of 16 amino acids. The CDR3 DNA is TGTGCCAGCAGCTTACCTTCTAGCGGGAATATGTACGAGCAGTACTTC. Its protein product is CASSLPSSGNMYEQYF.

CDR3: CASSHQLAGGRNEQFF. The CDR3 DNA reads TGTGCCAGCAGCCATCAACTAGCGGGAGGAAGGAATGAGCAGTTCTTC. V usage is TRBV3-1 and J usage is TRBJ2-1; TRBD2 matches 12 bases. From germline, CDR1 is LGHDT and CDR2 YNNKEL (reference sequence). The CDR3 is made up of 16 amino acids. Trimming cost V 3 bases and J 7 bases; bases outside gene matches: 7.

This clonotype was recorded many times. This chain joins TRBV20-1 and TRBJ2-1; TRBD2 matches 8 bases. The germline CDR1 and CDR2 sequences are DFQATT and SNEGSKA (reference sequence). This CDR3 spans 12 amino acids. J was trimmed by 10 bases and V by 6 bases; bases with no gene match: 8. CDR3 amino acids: CSADPPGGEQFF. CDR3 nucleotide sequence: TGCAGTGCCGATCCCCCGGGAGGGGAGCAGTTCTTC.

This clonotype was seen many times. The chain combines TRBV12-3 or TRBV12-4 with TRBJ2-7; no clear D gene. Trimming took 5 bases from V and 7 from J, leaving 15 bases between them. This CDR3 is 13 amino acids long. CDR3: CASSADRADEQYF. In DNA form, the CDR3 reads TGTGCCAGCAGTGCCGATCGGGCGGATGAGCAGTACTTC.

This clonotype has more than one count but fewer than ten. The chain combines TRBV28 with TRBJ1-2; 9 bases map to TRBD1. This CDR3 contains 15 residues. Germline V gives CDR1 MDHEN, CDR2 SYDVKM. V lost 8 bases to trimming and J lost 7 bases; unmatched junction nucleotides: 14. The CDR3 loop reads CASLLPGQGRGGYTF. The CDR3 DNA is TGTGCCAGCCTATTGCCCGGACAGGGGCGTGGTGGCTACACCTTC.

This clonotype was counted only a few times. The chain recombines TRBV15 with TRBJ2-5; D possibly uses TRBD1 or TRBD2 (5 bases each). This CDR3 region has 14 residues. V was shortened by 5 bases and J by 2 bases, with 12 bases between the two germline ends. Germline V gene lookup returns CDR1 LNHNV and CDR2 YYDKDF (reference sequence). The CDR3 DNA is TGTGCCACCAGCCGGGACGGGGAGCAAGAGACCCAGTACTTC. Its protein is CATSRDGEQETQYF.

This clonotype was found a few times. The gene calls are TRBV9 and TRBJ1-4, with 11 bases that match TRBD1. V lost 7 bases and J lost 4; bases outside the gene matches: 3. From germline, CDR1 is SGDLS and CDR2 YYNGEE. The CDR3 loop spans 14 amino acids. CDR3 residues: CASGTGGVNEKLFF. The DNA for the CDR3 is TGTGCCAGCGGGACAGGGGGTGTTAATGAAAAACTGTTTTTT. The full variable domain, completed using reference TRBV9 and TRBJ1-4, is DSGVTQTPKHLITATGQRVTLRCSPRSGDLSVYWYQQSLDQGLQFLIQYYNGEERAKGNILERFSAQQFPDLHSELNLSSLELGDSALYFCASGTGGVNEKLFFGSGTQLSVL.

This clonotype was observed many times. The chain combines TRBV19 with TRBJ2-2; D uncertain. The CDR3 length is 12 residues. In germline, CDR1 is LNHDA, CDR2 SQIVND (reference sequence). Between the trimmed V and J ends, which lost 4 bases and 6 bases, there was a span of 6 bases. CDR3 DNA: TGTGCCAGTAGTAACTCGGCCGGGGAGCTGTTTTTT. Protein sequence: CASSNSAGELFF. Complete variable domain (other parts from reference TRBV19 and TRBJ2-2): DGGITQSPKYLFRKEGQNVTLSCEQNLNHDAMYWYRQDPGQGLRLIYYSQIVNDFQKGDIAEGYSVSREKKESFPLTVTSAQKNPTAFYLCASSNSAGELFFGEGSRLTVL.